The entry that follows covers one T cell receptor beta chain sequence. No antigen is known for it. This record comes from a study of cytomegalovirus exposure and HLA in healthy donors. Study-level background: Early on, a data release was issued that held 80 million or so unique TCRs from HLA-typed donors.

A multiplex PCR was run with 60 Vbeta primers and 13 Jbeta primers. Clones were read by immunoSEQ multiplex PCR, and TCRdb kept only the in-frame ones, dropping some. The repertoire holds 150,000 or so clones, 70% to 80% seen once, with under 2% in the top ten. General study results and limits: A classifier reportedly called cytomegalovirus status with high sensitivity and specificity. Sequencing likely generated an artifact that appeared as a cluster of highly shared sequence variants. In terms of immune exposure information, only CMV serostatus was available.

Trimming took 4 bases from V and 9 from J; bases not matched to a gene: 4. This CDR3 contains 13 residues. Germline V lookup: CDR1 MNHEY, CDR2 SMNVEV (reference sequence). This sequence was found in a female donor in good health and CMV-seronegative. Sequencing was done on a sample of PBMCs. The chain is built from TRBV27 and TRBJ2-4; 9 positions agree with TRBD2. The DNA for the CDR3 is TGTGCCAGCAGTTCCGGCGGGGGGGGCATTCAGTACTTC. The encoded protein is CASSSGGGGIQYF.